The entry that follows covers one TCR beta chain sequence. What it binds is not known. Treatment in this sample: roughly 20 received Ad26.COV2.S at low or high dose, single or two shots; roughly five received placebo; per-sample allocation not given. Sampling took place 63 days after the first vaccine or placebo injection. Generated by immunoSEQ multiplex PCR, the TCRdb table keeps only in-frame clones and is missing some. The sample includes 380,000 or so clones, 85% to 90% of them seen just once. This sample is drawn from a study of Ad26.COV2.S vaccination and SARS-CoV-2 variants. At the level of the study: Participant was drawn from the COV1001 Ad26.COV2.S trial arm. Doses of Ad26.COV2.S were injected into muscle once or twice, 56 days apart. Study-wide findings and caveats: Ad26.COV2.S recipients had broader spike-specific TCRs (P = 0.0014). Reported findings describe substantial breadth in spike-specific CD8+ and CD4+ T cell responses following vaccination.

Here the sequenced sample was peripheral blood, taken in a trial of Ad26.COV2.S vaccine versus placebo. The TCR was taken from a person between 18 and 59 years old who received the Ad26.COV2.S COVID-19 vaccine or a placebo.

The CDR3 DNA reads as TGTGCCGGTGATCAGAGGGCTTCCGAGCAGTACTTC. This codes for CAGDQRASEQYF. The genes are TRBV30 and TRBJ2-7; a weak D match, TRBD2 (5 bases). The CDR3 runs 12 residues. CDR1 GTSNPN and CDR2 SVGIG come from the germline V gene (reference sequence). V lost 8 bases and J lost 6, with 17 bases in between.